The entry below gives a single T cell receptor beta chain sequence along with its context. This sample's time point: pretreatment peripheral blood. Diagnoses among patients were locally advanced or metastatic urothelial carcinoma. Anywhere from 1 to 8 samples came from each patient, spanning pretreatment and on-treatment. The entry originates in a study of PD-L1 blockade in urothelial cancer. Study-wide background: The year 2014 saw patients start atezolizumab, 1,200 mg intravenously every 3 weeks. In terms of prior chemotherapy, patients had received 0 to 3 regimens.

Sequencing used immunoSEQ multiplex PCR; TCRdb keeps in-frame clones, though not all of them. The sample contains around 130,000 clones, 84% of which appear only once. Germline CDR1 is SQVTM and CDR2 is ANQGSEA. This CDR3 region has 14 residues. V gave up 4 bases and J gave up 5 bases, with 17 bases separating them. The chain uses TRBV29-1 and TRBJ1-1; D unresolved. The origin of this receptor is a man between 50 and 59 years old with urothelial cancer. Sequenced here: PBMCs, sampled around atezolizumab (anti-PD-L1) treatment. The CDR3 DNA sequence: TGCAGCGTTGTCCCGGGCCCAGGAGGAACTGAAGCTTTCTTT. It codes for CSVVPGPGGTEAFF. Full variable domain (remainder filled in from reference TRBV29-1 and TRBJ1-1): SAVISQKPSRDICQRGTSLTIQCQVDSQVTMMFWYRQQPGQSLTLIATANQGSEATYESGFVIDKFPISRPNLTFSTLTVSNMSPEDSSIYLCSVVPGPGGTEAFFGQGTRLTVV.